This TCR beta chain originates from a study of Graves' ophthalmopathy and Graves' hyperthyroidism. Germline lookup yields CDR1 SGHRS and CDR2 YFSETQ. The V end was cut by 2 bases, the J end by 6 bases, with 15 bases between. CDR3 size: 14 residues. This clonotype was detected ten times or more. For repertoire sequencing, the TCR beta CDR3 regions were amplified from RNA transcripts. HTBI primers were employed in first-round RT-PCR, then a second-round multiplex PCR followed. MiXCR was run by TCRdb on the multiplex PCR reads, yielding one entry per CDR3 protein. Of a few hundred thousand distinct CDR3 sequences listed, roughly a sixth are singletons.

The TCR sequence derives from an adult man with Graves' ophthalmopathy. Sequencing was performed on peripheral blood. The rearrangement joins TRBV5-1 to TRBJ2-7; TRBD1 or TRBD2 may be the D gene (5 bases each). CDR3 sequence: CASSFFDSGSEQYF. CDR3 nucleotides: TGCGCCAGCAGCTTTTTCGACAGCGGTAGCGAGCAGTACTTC. Combining the CDR3 with reference TRBV5-1 and TRBJ2-7 gives the whole variable domain KAGVTQTPRYLIKTRGQQVTLSCSPISGHRSVSWYQQTPGQGLQFLFEYFSETQRNKGNFPGRFSGRQFSNSRSEMNVSTLELGDSALYLCASSFFDSGSEQYFGPGTRLTVT.